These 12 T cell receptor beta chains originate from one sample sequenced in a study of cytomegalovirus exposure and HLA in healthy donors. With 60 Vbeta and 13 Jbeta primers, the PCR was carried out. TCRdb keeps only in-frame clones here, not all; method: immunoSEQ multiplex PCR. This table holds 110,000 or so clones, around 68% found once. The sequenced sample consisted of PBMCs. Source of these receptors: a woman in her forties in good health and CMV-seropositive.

In nucleotides, the CDR3 is TGTGCCAGCAGTGCGGAGGCGGGCCCACACATTCAGTACTTC. It encodes CASSAEAGPHIQYF. The J gene is TRBJ2-4, the V gene TRBV2; D possibly corresponds to TRBD2 (5 bases). Trimming stripped 4 bases from V and 8 bases from J, with 15 bases between. Germline CDR1 is SNHLY and CDR2 is FYNNEI. The CDR3 runs to 14 residues.

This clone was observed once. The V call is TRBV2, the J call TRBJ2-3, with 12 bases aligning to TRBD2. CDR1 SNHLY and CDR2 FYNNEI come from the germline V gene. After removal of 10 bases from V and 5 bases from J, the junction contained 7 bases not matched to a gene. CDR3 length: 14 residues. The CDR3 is CATSSGGAIDTQYF. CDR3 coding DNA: TGTGCCACCTCTAGCGGGGGGGCGATAGATACGCAGTATTTT.

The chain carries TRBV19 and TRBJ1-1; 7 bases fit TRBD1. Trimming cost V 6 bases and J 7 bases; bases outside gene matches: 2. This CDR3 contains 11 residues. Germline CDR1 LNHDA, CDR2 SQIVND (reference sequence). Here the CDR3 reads CASRGQCEAFF. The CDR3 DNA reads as TGTGCCAGTAGGGGACAGTGTGAAGCTTTCTTT.

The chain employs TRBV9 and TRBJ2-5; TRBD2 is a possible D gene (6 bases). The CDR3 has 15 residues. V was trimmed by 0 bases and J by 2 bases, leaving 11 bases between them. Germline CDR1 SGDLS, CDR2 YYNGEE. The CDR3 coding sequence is TGTGCCAGCAGCGTAGCTGGGGGGACTCAAGAGACCCAGTACTTC. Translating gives CASSVAGGTQETQYF.

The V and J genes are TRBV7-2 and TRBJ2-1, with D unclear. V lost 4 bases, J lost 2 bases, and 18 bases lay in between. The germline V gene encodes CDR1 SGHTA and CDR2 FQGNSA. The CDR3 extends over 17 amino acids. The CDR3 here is CASSSPLTISAYNEQFF. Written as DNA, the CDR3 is TGTGCCAGCAGCTCCCCCCTCACTATTTCAGCCTACAATGAGCAGTTCTTC.

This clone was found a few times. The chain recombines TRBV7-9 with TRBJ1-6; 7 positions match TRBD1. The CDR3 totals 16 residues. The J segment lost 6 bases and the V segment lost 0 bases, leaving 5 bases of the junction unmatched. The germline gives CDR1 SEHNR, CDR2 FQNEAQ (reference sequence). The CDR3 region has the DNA TGTGCCAGCAGCTTAGCAGGGGGCTCTCCTAATTCACCCCTCCACTTT. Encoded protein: CASSLAGGSPNSPLHF.

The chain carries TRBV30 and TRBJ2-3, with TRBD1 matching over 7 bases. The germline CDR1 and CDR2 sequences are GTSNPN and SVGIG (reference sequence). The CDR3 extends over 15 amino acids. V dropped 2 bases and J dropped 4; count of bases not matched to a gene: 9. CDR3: CAWSKGGASPDTQYF. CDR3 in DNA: TGTGCCTGGAGTAAAGGGGGCGCATCCCCAGATACGCAGTATTTT.

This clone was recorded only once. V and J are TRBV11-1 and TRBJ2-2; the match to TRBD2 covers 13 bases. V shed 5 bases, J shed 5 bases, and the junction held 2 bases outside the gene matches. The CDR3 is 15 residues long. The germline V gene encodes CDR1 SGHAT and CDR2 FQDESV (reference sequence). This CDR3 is CASSTSGGATGELFF. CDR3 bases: TGTGCCAGCAGCACTAGCGGGGGGGCGACCGGGGAGCTGTTTTTT.

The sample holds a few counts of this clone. The CDR3 DNA sequence: TGCAGCGTTCCTAGAGTTGAGACCCAGTACTTC. Translation: CSVPRVETQYF. V usage is TRBV29-1 and J usage is TRBJ2-5; D gene unclear. The ends were cut back, 5 bases at V and 5 bases at J, with 9 bases in the middle. This CDR3 spans 11 amino acids. In germline, CDR1 is SQVTM, CDR2 ANQGSEA.

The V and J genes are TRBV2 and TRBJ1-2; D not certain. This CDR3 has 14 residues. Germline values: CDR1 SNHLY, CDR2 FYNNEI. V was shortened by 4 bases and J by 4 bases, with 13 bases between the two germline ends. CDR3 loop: CASSADNQFYGYTF. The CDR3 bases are TGTGCCAGCAGTGCCGACAATCAGTTCTATGGCTACACCTTC. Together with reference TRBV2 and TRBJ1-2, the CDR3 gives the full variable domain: EPEVTQTPSHQVTQMGQEVILRCVPISNHLYFYWYRQILGQKVEFLVSFYNNEISEKSEIFDDQFSVERPDGSNFTLKIRSTKLEDSAMYFCASSADNQFYGYTFGSGTRLTVV.

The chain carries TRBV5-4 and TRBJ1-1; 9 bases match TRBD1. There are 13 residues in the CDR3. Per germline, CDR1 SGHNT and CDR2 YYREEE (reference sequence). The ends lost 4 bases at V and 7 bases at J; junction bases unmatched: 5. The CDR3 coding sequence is TGTGCCAGCAGCCCGGGACAGGGCAGTGAAGCTTTCTTT. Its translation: CASSPGQGSEAFF. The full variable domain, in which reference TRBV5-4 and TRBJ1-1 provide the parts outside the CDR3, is ETGVTQSPTHLIKTRGQQVTLRCSSQSGHNTVSWYQQALGQGPQFIFQYYREEENGRGNFPPRFSGLQFPNYSSELNVNALELDDSALYLCASSPGQGSEAFFGQGTRLTVV.

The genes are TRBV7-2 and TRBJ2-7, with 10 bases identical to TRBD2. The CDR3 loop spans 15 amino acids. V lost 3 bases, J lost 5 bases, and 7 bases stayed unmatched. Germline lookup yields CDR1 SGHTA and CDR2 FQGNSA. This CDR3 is CASSFRWTSGNEQYF. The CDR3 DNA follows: TGTGCCAGCAGCTTCCGATGGACTAGCGGAAACGAGCAGTACTTC.